These 26 T cell receptor beta chains share one sample of origin, sequenced in a study of OX40 agonist ivuxolimab in advanced cancers. Some clones are missing from TCRdb's copy, which holds only in-frame ones; the method was immunoSEQ multiplex PCR. The sample lists 75,000 to 100,000 clones, 70% to 90% occurring once. The sequenced sample was CD4+ or CD8+ T cells sorted from blood, obtained in a trial of the OX40 agonist ivuxolimab. The receptors were sampled from an adult with an advanced solid tumor such as melanoma, head and neck, liver or kidney cancer.

The J gene is TRBJ2-7, the V gene TRBV2, with D possibly matching TRBD2 (6 bases). Germline CDR1 and CDR2: SNHLY and FYNNEI. The CDR3 runs to 14 residues. Between the trimmed V and J ends, which lost 4 bases and 0 bases, there was a span of 10 bases. CDR3 sequence: CASSVGGSSYEQYF. The DNA of the CDR3 is TGTGCCAGCAGTGTTGGGGGGAGCTCCTACGAGCAGTACTTC.

The chain carries TRBV5-1 and TRBJ2-5, with a weak D call TRBD2 (6 bases). Germline CDR1 and CDR2: SGHRS and YFSETQ. V was clipped by 3 bases and J by 5 bases, with 26 bases between them. This CDR3 is 18 amino acids long. The CDR3 is CASSSKLVGGSTSETQYF. Here the CDR3 DNA reads TGCGCCAGCAGCTCCAAACTAGTGGGGGGTTCTACCTCCGAGACCCAGTACTTC.

CDR3 sequence (DNA): TGTGCCAGCAGCCCGGGGGGGGGTAATGAAAAACTGTTTTTT. This gives the protein CASSPGGGNEKLFF. This chain connects TRBV5-4 to TRBJ1-4; a weak D match, TRBD1 (5 bases). From germline, CDR1 is SGHNT and CDR2 YYREEE (reference sequence). This CDR3 contains 14 residues. The V and J ends lost 4 bases and 4 bases respectively, with 11 bases between them. Supplemented by reference TRBV5-4 and TRBJ1-4, the full variable domain reads ETGVTQSPTHLIKTRGQQVTLRCSSQSGHNTVSWYQQALGQGPQFIFQYYREEENGRGNFPPRFSGLQFPNYSSELNVNALELDDSALYLCASSPGGGNEKLFFGSGTQLSVL.

The V call is TRBV7-8, the J call TRBJ1-2, with TRBD1 as a possible D gene (6 bases). Trimming took off 9 bases at V and 4 bases at J, with 15 bases between the two ends. CDR1 is SGHVS and CDR2 is FQNEAQ in the germline V gene. The CDR3 runs to 13 residues. Here the CDR3 DNA reads TGTGCCAGTTCCACCCCAGGGGCCTATGGCTACACCTTC. Encoded protein: CASSTPGAYGYTF.

This chain joins TRBV10-3 and TRBJ2-3; either TRBD1 or TRBD2 may fit D (6 bases each). Looked up from germline, CDR1 is ENHRY and CDR2 is SYGVKD. The CDR3 spans 17 residues. Trimming cost V 6 bases and J 4 bases, with 23 bases left between them. CDR3 nucleotide sequence: TGTGCCATCAGCGAATCTCCTAGAGGGGGGCGCGCAGATACGCAGTATTTT. It yields the protein CAISESPRGGRADTQYF.

J is TRBJ1-3 and V is TRBV4-3; 7 nucleotides match TRBD1. The V segment lost 0 bases and the J segment 0 bases; nucleotides outside the gene matches: 8. In germline, CDR1 is LGHNA, CDR2 YSLEER. This CDR3 has 18 amino acids. The CDR3 here is CASSQDILTGHSGNTIYF. The CDR3 region has the DNA TGCGCCAGCAGCCAAGATATCCTGACAGGGCACTCTGGAAACACCATATATTTT.

J is TRBJ2-6 and V is TRBV5-5; TRBD1 is a possible D gene (5 bases). From germline, CDR1 is SGHKS and CDR2 YYEKEE (reference sequence). The CDR3 length is 16 residues. V was shortened by 0 bases and J by 5 bases, with 12 bases between the two germline ends. The CDR3 spells CASSLGQGAWANVLTF. The CDR3 nucleotides read TGTGCCAGCAGCTTGGGTCAGGGTGCGTGGGCCAACGTCCTGACTTTC.

The chain joins TRBV4-1 to TRBJ1-2; D may be TRBD1 (6 bases). The CDR3 length is 17 residues. The V gene lost 3 bases and the J gene lost 4 bases, with 21 bases spanning the gap. The germline CDR1 and CDR2 sequences are MGHRA and YSYEKL. The CDR3 sequence: CASSHWRTEKGAYGYTF. In DNA form, the CDR3 reads TGCGCCAGCAGCCACTGGAGGACAGAGAAAGGGGCCTATGGCTACACCTTC.

This chain joins TRBV4-2 and TRBJ1-5; perhaps TRBD1 as D (6 bases). CDR3 length: 14 residues. In germline, CDR1 is LGHNA, CDR2 YNFKEQ. Trimming removed 1 base at V and 4 bases at J, with 8 bases between. CDR3 sequence (DNA): TGTGCCAGCAGCCAAGGACAGGATAATCAGCCCCAGCATTTT. It translates to CASSQGQDNQPQHF.

This sequence joins TRBV6-1 and TRBJ2-3; possibly TRBD2 for D (5 bases). Trimming took 0 bases from V and 7 from J, leaving 17 bases between them. Germline assignment: CDR1 MNHNS and CDR2 SASEGT. The CDR3 extends over 16 amino acids. CDR3 loop: CASSEAGDLATYTQYF. For the CDR3, the DNA is TGTGCCAGCAGTGAAGCGGGAGACTTGGCGACCTATACGCAGTATTTT.

The CDR3 reads CASLVSGTLIYNEQFF. The DNA of the CDR3 is TGTGCCAGCCTTGTCTCGGGGACTCTAATATACAATGAGCAGTTCTTC. The rearrangement joins TRBV5-6 to TRBJ2-1; possible D gene TRBD2, 6 bases. Germline V CDR1 and CDR2: SGHDT, YYEEEE. The CDR3 runs 16 residues. V was trimmed by 7 bases and J by 4 bases, leaving 21 bases between them.

The chain combines TRBV5-5 with TRBJ2-5; perhaps D is TRBD1 or TRBD2 (6 bases each). Per germline, CDR1 SGHKS and CDR2 YYEKEE (reference sequence). The CDR3 consists of 15 residues. Trimming stripped 4 bases from V and 3 bases from J, with 16 bases between. CDR3 protein: CASSPVRGAKETQYF. The CDR3 DNA follows: TGTGCCAGCAGCCCTGTGAGGGGGGCCAAAGAGACCCAGTACTTC.

The J gene is TRBJ2-1, the V gene TRBV5-4; the match to TRBD2 covers 9 bases. The V gene's germline CDR1 is SGHNT and CDR2 YYREEE (reference sequence). The CDR3 spans 16 residues. V lost 4 bases and J lost 3; bases outside the gene matches: 8. CDR3: CASSVAGGAHYNEQFF. CDR3 DNA: TGTGCCAGCAGCGTGGCGGGGGGGGCACACTACAATGAGCAGTTCTTC.

V usage is TRBV5-4 and J usage is TRBJ2-7; TRBD1 or TRBD2 may be the D gene (5 bases each). Looked up from germline, CDR1 is SGHNT and CDR2 is YYREEE (reference sequence). This CDR3 contains 14 residues. Trimming took off 5 bases at V and 6 bases at J, with 18 bases between the two ends. CDR3 region: CASSLGEVGREQYF. The CDR3 DNA reads TGTGCCAGCAGTCTGGGGGAAGTTGGGCGCGAGCAGTACTTC.

This clone was detected a few times. This sequence joins TRBV9 and TRBJ1-1, with 7 bases identical to TRBD1. Germline lookup yields CDR1 SGDLS and CDR2 YYNGEE. There are 14 residues in the CDR3. V trimming: 0 bases; J trimming: 3 bases; junction bases outside the gene matches: 2. The chain's CDR3 is CASSVAGTDTEAFF. The DNA for the CDR3 is TGTGCCAGCAGCGTAGCGGGGACAGACACTGAAGCTTTCTTT.

This sequence joins TRBV19 and TRBJ1-2; the match to TRBD1 covers 8 bases. The CDR3 runs to 14 residues. V lost 2 bases to trimming and J lost 6 bases; unmatched junction nucleotides: 5. The germline V gene encodes CDR1 LNHDA and CDR2 SQIVND (reference sequence). This CDR3 is CASSIYTGGNGYTF. The DNA for the CDR3 is TGTGCCAGTAGTATATATACAGGGGGGAATGGCTACACCTTC.

The chain has TRBV7-9 and TRBJ2-1; the D gene is possibly TRBD2 (6 bases). Deletions cut 5 bases from V and 0 bases from J, with 17 bases between. In germline, CDR1 is SEHNR, CDR2 FQNEAQ (reference sequence). The CDR3 spans 17 residues. This CDR3 is CASSPSGGTSSYNEQFF. The DNA for the CDR3 is TGTGCCAGCAGCCCTAGTGGGGGGACGAGCTCCTACAATGAGCAGTTCTTC.

CDR3 loop: CAISESFGLAKNIQYF. CDR3 sequence (DNA): TGTGCCATCAGTGAGTCCTTTGGACTAGCCAAAAACATTCAGTACTTC. The rearrangement uses TRBV10-3 and TRBJ2-4; weak D call: TRBD2 (5 bases). The germline CDR1 and CDR2 sequences are ENHRY and SYGVKD. The length of the CDR3 is 16 residues. The germline V and J ends were trimmed by 0 bases and 0 bases, with 9 bases remaining between them.

This clone was observed a single time. This sequence joins TRBV6-5 and TRBJ1-1, with D maybe TRBD1 (5 bases). The CDR3 consists of 15 residues. CDR1 and CDR2 from the germline V gene are MNHEY and SVGAGI. V was clipped by 5 bases and J by 1 base, with 14 bases between them. CDR3 sequence: CASSPNPDRNTEAFF. In DNA form, the CDR3 reads TGTGCCAGCAGTCCCAACCCTGACAGGAACACTGAAGCTTTCTTT.

This clone came up once. The genes are TRBV5-1 and TRBJ1-4; 7 bases fit TRBD1. Germline CDR1 reads SGHRS; CDR2 reads YFSETQ. CDR3 length equals 18 residues. V was clipped by 1 base and J by 0 bases; unmatched bases: 9. CDR3 amino acids: CASSLHRDSTATNEKLFF. In DNA, the CDR3 is TGCGCCAGCAGCTTGCACCGGGACAGCACAGCAACTAATGAAAAACTGTTTTTT.

CDR3 residues: CASSDNLRAGGLQWTQYF. DNA of the CDR3: TGTGCCAGCAGCGATAACTTGCGGGCGGGGGGCCTCCAGTGGACCCAGTACTTC. This chain links TRBV5-6 with TRBJ2-5; 8 bases map to TRBD2. The germline V gene encodes CDR1 SGHDT and CDR2 YYEEEE. There are 18 residues in the CDR3. V lost 4 bases and J lost 7; bases outside the gene matches: 21.

The genes are TRBV7-8 and TRBJ2-2; D is uncertain. Trimming shortened V by 3 bases and J by 2 bases, and 10 bases separated the two germline ends. Germline V gives CDR1 SGHVS, CDR2 FQNEAQ. The CDR3 has 15 residues. CDR3 nucleotides: TGTGCCAGCAGCTTGTCTGACACAAACACCGGGGAGCTGTTTTTT. It specifies CASSLSDTNTGELFF.

This chain joins TRBV28 and TRBJ1-1, with D unresolved. V was pared by 7 bases and J by 5 bases, with 14 bases between. Germline V gene data show CDR1 as MDHEN and CDR2 as SYDVKM. The CDR3 is 13 amino acids. CDR3 sequence (DNA): TGTGCCAGCACCCCGGGAGGGCGAACTGAAGCTTTCTTT. Protein product: CASTPGGRTEAFF.

The rearrangement joins TRBV2 to TRBJ1-4; TRBD1 aligns across 7 bases. CDR3 size: 14 residues. Germline assignment: CDR1 SNHLY and CDR2 FYNNEI. The J segment lost 3 bases and the V segment lost 5 bases, leaving 3 bases of the junction unmatched. In nucleotides, the CDR3 is TGTGCCAGCAGTCCCAGGGGGGCTAATGAAAAACTGTTTTTT. Translated, it gives CASSPRGANEKLFF.

This chain joins TRBV27 and TRBJ1-5, with D perhaps TRBD1 (5 bases). Looked up from germline, CDR1 is MNHEY and CDR2 is SMNVEV (reference sequence). The germline V and J ends were trimmed by 11 bases and 7 bases, with 15 bases remaining between them. The CDR3 length is 12 residues. CDR3 amino acids: CASNGAGQPQHF. CDR3 in DNA: TGTGCCTCGAATGGGGCGGGACAGCCCCAGCATTTT.

The genes are TRBV5-4 and TRBJ1-2; D is ambiguous. The CDR3 has 17 residues. Trimming took 2 bases from V and 6 from J, leaving 23 bases between them. Germline-derived CDR1 and CDR2 are SGHNT and YYREEE (reference sequence). The CDR3 loop reads CASSFPAGKGEEDGYTF. In nucleotides, the CDR3 is TGTGCCAGCAGCTTTCCCGCGGGAAAGGGAGAGGAGGATGGCTACACCTTC.